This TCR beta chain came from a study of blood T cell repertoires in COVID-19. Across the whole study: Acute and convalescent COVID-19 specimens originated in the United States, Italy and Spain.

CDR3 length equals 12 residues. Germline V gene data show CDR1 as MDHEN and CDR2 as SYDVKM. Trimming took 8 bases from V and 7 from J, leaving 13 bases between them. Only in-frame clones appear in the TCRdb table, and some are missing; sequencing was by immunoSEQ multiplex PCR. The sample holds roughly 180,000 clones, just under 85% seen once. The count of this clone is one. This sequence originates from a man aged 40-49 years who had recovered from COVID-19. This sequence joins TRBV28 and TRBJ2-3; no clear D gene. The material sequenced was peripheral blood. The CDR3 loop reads CASAVPNYTQYF. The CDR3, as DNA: TGTGCCAGCGCGGTCCCGAATTATACGCAGTATTTT.